This T cell receptor beta chain derives from a study of blood T cell repertoires in COVID-19. Study overall: The cDNA or gDNA used as material had been derived from T cells, B-cell-depleted T cells, or PBMCs.

TCRdb's copy holds only in-frame clones and misses some; the assay was immunoSEQ multiplex PCR. The repertoire holds around 200,000 clones, with about 83% as singletons. The CDR3 runs 15 residues. CDR1 ENHRY and CDR2 SYGVKD come from the germline V gene. V lost 10 bases and J 1 base, leaving 19 bases between the germline ends. This chain uses TRBV10-3 with TRBJ1-1, with D possibly matching TRBD1 (6 bases). Sequencing was carried out using peripheral blood. This TCR was sampled from a man aged 50 or older with active or convalescent COVID-19. CDR3 protein: CATRQALVGNTEAFF. CDR3 DNA: TGTGCCACAAGACAGGCCCTAGTGGGGAACACTGAAGCTTTCTTT.